This TCR beta chain was profiled in a study of cytotoxic CD8 clonotypes in ibrutinib-treated CLL (dated by TCRdb to about 2021). As for the study more broadly: The cohort included roughly 15 treatment-naive and some twelve relapsed/refractory patients; roughly 17 were IGHV unmutated. All remission and progressive disease samples were collected while patients were still receiving ibrutinib. Longitudinal samples were obtainable from about 30% of the roughly 90 participants in the trial. Cryopreserved peripheral blood mononuclear cells were collected before treatment, at response, and at either disease progression or sustained remission. On average, each sample yielded 250,000 to 300,000 productive templates and 85,000 to 95,000 productive rearrangements. Partial responses were observed in roughly 24 patients and complete responses in 2; after a median follow-up of 68 months, remission was maintained in 15 or so patients and progression was observed in 12. The response samples were drawn at a median of 12 months into treatment, with a range of about 6 to 40 months.

As regards this clone: The specificity of this receptor is unknown. Nothing much larger sits one base from this clone, and base qualities are not available.

Interpreted using the paper, the time point label stands for: approximately eleven months on ibrutinib. For TCR beta library preparation, approximately 2.2 micrograms of genomic DNA were isolated from cryopreserved PBMCs. Longitudinal blood samples from CLL patients on ibrutinib monotherapy underwent high-throughput TCR beta sequencing. The patients were enrolled in a single-center, open-label phase 2 trial of ibrutinib monotherapy. What the study reported, not specific to this receptor: Clonality rose at ibrutinib response, remained stable during sustained remission, and dropped back toward baseline at progression. Public clonotypes were found to be uncommon and were observed to contract or remain stable during treatment; the increase in clonality was shown to reflect expansion of private clonotypes at ibrutinib response. Sustained-remission and progressing patients did not have matched sampling times, and lymph node repertoires were not examined. At baseline, clonality was higher than in age-matched healthy donors and showed a strong correlation with circulating CD8+ T-cell counts.

CDR3 length: 14 amino acids, cysteine to phenylalanine. The read is trimmed to its CDR3 DNA, 42 bases read in frame from base 1. V was cut back by 4 bases and J by 4 bases, leaving a gap of 13 bases between them. CDR1 is given as GTSNPN and CDR2 as SVGIG, both from the germline V gene (reference sequence). Each clonotype received, on average, 10x coverage in deep resolution sequencing performed on a MiSeq, where the target depth lay between 1 in 1 million and 1 in 200,000 T cells. TCR beta libraries were generated with the immunoSEQ hsTCRB Kit. The published analysis was carried out like this. Data were analyzed with ImmunoSEQ Data Assistant and ImmunoSEQ Analyzer, with V, D and J genes assigned per IMGT definitions. Clonality, which ranges from 0 to 1, was calculated as one minus the normalized Shannon entropy of productive rearrangement frequencies. Public clonotype analysis was restricted to overrepresented clonotypes comprising at least 0.05% of each patient's repertoire. Repertoires from approximately 13 age-matched healthy donors in immuneACCESS were used as clonality controls. Sourced from immuneACCESS, this table was stored by TCRdb with only in-frame sequences that have V and J called. A share of the clones is absent; for the studies checked, an unresolved V gene accounts for under half, and the remainder has no known explanation. V and J calls plus clone size are reproduced from that table; the DNA served to infer D and trimming. The sample table lists some 43,000 clones, 60% to 80% of them with a count of one. The ten largest clones capture 9.5% to 15% of the sample.

This specimen consisted of PBMCs, obtained after 12 months of ibrutinib treatment. The chain was built from TRBV30 and TRBJ2-2; the D gene is unclear. This sequence was found in a human donor with chronic lymphocytic leukemia. The CDR3 in this case is CAWTEGLGTGELFF. The DNA sequence is TGTGCCTGGACGGAAGGGCTTGGCACCGGGGAGCTGTTTTTT.